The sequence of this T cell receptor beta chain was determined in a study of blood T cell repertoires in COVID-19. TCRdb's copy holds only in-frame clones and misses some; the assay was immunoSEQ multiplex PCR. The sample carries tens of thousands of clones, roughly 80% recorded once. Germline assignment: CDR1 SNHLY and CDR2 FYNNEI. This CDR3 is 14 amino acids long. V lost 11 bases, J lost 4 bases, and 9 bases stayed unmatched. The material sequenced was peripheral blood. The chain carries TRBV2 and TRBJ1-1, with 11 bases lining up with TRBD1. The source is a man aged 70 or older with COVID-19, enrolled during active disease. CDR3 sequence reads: CADIRDRGGTEAFF. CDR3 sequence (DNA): TGTGCCGACATCCGGGACAGGGGGGGCACTGAAGCTTTCTTT.